One sample yielded the 2 T cell receptor beta chains listed below, sequenced in a study of blood T cell repertoires in COVID-19. Clones were sequenced by immunoSEQ multiplex PCR, and TCRdb holds only the in-frame ones, with some missing. The sample has approximately 400,000 clones; 70% to 90% are singletons. Input material: PBMCs or T cells enriched from blood (not recorded which). These receptors all come from a woman aged 18-29 years who had recovered from COVID-19.

The chain uses TRBV10-3 and TRBJ2-3, with 16 bases lining up with TRBD2. The CDR3 sequence is 19 residues long. Trimming at V came to 3 bases and at J to 3 bases, leaving 9 bases not matched to a gene. Germline CDR1 is ENHRY and CDR2 is SYGVKD. CDR3 sequence reads: CAISDHPGTSGGATDTQYF. The CDR3 nucleotides are TGTGCCATCAGTGATCACCCCGGGACTAGCGGGGGGGCAACAGATACGCAGTATTTT.

V is TRBV28 and J is TRBJ2-5; perhaps TRBD2 as D (6 bases). V was shortened by 4 bases and J by 0 bases, with 15 bases between the two germline ends. CDR1 is MDHEN and CDR2 is SYDVKM in the germline V gene. The CDR3 loop spans 16 amino acids. The CDR3, as DNA: TGTGCCAGCAGTTCAGCTCGCCGGGGGTACCAAGAGACCCAGTACTTC. Its protein is CASSSARRGYQETQYF.